This TCR beta chain was documented in a study of T cells in Graves' hyperthyroidism and ophthalmopathy. Amplified TCR beta CDR3 regions came from RNA transcripts. First-round RT-PCR targeting the TCR CDR3 was performed with the HTBI primer set. TCRdb re-called the multiplex PCR reads with MiXCR, one entry per CDR3 protein. The profile shows 500,000 to 650,000 distinct CDR3 sequences, 40% to 55% of them singletons. Uncontrolled infection, other autoimmune disease, pregnancy or lactation led to exclusion. The diagnostic basis comprised clinical symptoms, serum thyroxine and TRAb, thyroid ultrasound and orbital computed tomography. Germline loops: CDR1 SQVTM, CDR2 ANQGSEA. The CDR3 has 13 residues. V lost 8 bases, J lost 0 bases, and 5 bases stayed unmatched.

The chain carries TRBV29-1 and TRBJ2-7; 9 bases map to TRBD2. The TCR sequence derives from an adult woman with Graves' disease, either hyperthyroidism or ophthalmopathy (not recorded which). Material: peripheral blood or thyroid tissue (not recorded which). Here the CDR3 DNA reads TGCAGCTCGACTAGCGGAAGCTCCTACGAGCAGTACTTC. As protein: CSSTSGSSYEQYF.